A selection of T cell receptor beta chains follows, all from one sample in a study of regulatory T cells in long-lasting Graves disease. From the multiplex PCR reads, TCRdb called clonotypes with MiXCR, one entry per CDR3 protein. Here the sample spans roughly 610,000 distinct CDR3 sequences, about 15% being singletons. The sample was also reused in another study, on T cells in Graves' hyperthyroidism and ophthalmopathy.

Here the sequenced sample was peripheral blood mononuclear cells (PBMCs), taken at new diagnosis, from a patient treated with antithyroid drugs. These receptors all come from a young woman with Graves disease. Each CDR3 is given with its conserved first and last residue. Only part of the rows carry a size: once, few, many, or a class if the clone is expanded.

V: TRBV24-1
size: .
CDR3: CATSDAGSGNTGELFF

V: TRBV27
size: few
CDR3: CASRVGGRGRQNIQYF

V: TRBV3-1
size: many
CDR3: CASSQVVNSPLHF

V: TRBV19
size: .
CDR3: CASVSSDRARYNEQFF

V: TRBV9
size: few
CDR3: CASSAQVGGVSPLHF

V: TRBV11-2
size: many
CDR3: CASNAQGYEQYF

V: TRBV2
size: many
CDR3: CASSGDRGTQPQHF

V: TRBV4-1
size: few
CDR3: CASSQLPRDTEQYF

V: TRBV20-1
size: .
CDR3: CSARLTGGRQPQHF

V: TRBV5-1
size: few
CDR3: CASSLESVSYNSPLHF

V: TRBV2
size: many
CDR3: CASSRYEQFF

V: TRBV20-1
size: .
CDR3: CSAFPRPRYEQYF

V: TRBV28
size: many
CDR3: CASSFRGLDTQYF

V: TRBV29-1
size: many
CDR3: CSVEDVQGARGYTF

V: TRBV5-1
size: .
CDR3: CASSSQGAGGTEAFF

V: TRBV28
size: many
CDR3: CASRRQESSYEQYF

V: TRBV25-1
size: few
CDR3: CASKETSLSGELFF

V: TRBV5-1
size: few
CDR3: CASSSTPGGEKLFF

V: TRBV5-1
size: many
CDR3: CASSPRTGNEQYF

V: TRBV28
size: many
CDR3: CASRPPGQGNEQYF

V: TRBV19
size: .
CDR3: CAREDTQYF

V: TRBV19
size: .
CDR3: CASSDSTQYF

V: TRBV5-1
size: .
CDR3: CASSLGTSGRFDEQFF

V: TRBV5-1
size: many
CDR3: CASSWGTGDEKLFF

V: TRBV18
size: many
CDR3: CAGRTGTRTLKPVTEAFF

V: TRBV20-1
size: few
CDR3: CSARDWATGTDTQYF

V: TRBV7-2
size: few
CDR3: CASSLGGEGGGYNEQFF

V: TRBV13
size: .
CDR3: CASSLWVGAYEQYF

V: TRBV18
size: many
CDR3: CASSPTSGREETQYF

V: TRBV29-1
size: .
CDR3: CSVEDSEGANEQFF

V: TRBV6-2/TRBV6-3
size: many
CDR3: CASSPGRGDTQYF

V: TRBV11-2
size: many
CDR3: CASSPQIGTDEAFF

V: TRBV3-1
size: .
CDR3: CASSKLGQGARETQYF

V: TRBV7-8
size: many
CDR3: CASSQQGTHNEQFF

V: TRBV7-2
size: many
CDR3: CASSWETSGSLYEQFF

V: TRBV2
size: few
CDR3: CASILREGTYTDTQYF

V: TRBV5-1
size: few
CDR3: CASSPTSPRRSDTQYF

V: TRBV20-1
size: many
CDR3: CSAGTAKETQYF

V: TRBV7-8
size: few
CDR3: CASSPRGMGGSGNTIYF

V: TRBV2
size: many
CDR3: CASHNTGLGNTEAFF

V: TRBV28
size: .
CDR3: CASYEPGNTEAFF

V: TRBV13
size: many
CDR3: CASSSITQGETQYF

V: TRBV3-1
size: .
CDR3: CASSRSELLYQETQYF

V: TRBV18
size: .
CDR3: CASSMTVNMNTEAFF

V: TRBV5-1
size: once
CDR3: CTSSLARSMNTEAFF